A selection of T cell receptor beta chains follows, all from one sample in a study of identical twins. Using its own MiXCR run on the 5' RACE reads, TCRdb lists one record per CDR3 protein. Among more than 650,000 distinct CDR3 sequences listed, around 6.1% were seen once. The sequencing input was naive T cells sorted from blood. These receptors originate from a man aged 18 to 35 in good health. The CDR3 runs from the conserved cysteine through the conserved F or W. The order of the fields is D gene, clone size, V gene, J gene, CDR3 DNA, CDR3 protein. A D gene is named only where the DNA matches it firmly. Clone size appears in some rows only: once, few, many, or a class for an expanded clone.

>TRBD2|many|TRBV5-1|TRBJ2-3
TGCGCCAGCAGTCCTAGCGGTGTTTGGACAGATACGCAGTATTTT
CASSPSGVWTDTQYF
>TRBD1|many|TRBV5-6|TRBJ2-5
TGTGCCAGCAGCGGACCCCCGACAGGGATTAGGTCTCGAGAGACCCAGTACTTC
CASSGPPTGIRSRETQYF
>NA|NA|TRBV12-3/TRBV12-4|TRBJ2-3
TGTGCCAGCAGACCTATGGGCTTGAGCACAGATACGCAGTATTTT
CASRPMGLSTDTQYF
>TRBD1|many|TRBV6-2/TRBV6-3|TRBJ1-5
TGTGCCAGCAGTTATACAGGGGGGAGCAATCAGCCCCAGCATTTT
CASSYTGGSNQPQHF
>NA|NA|TRBV6-5|TRBJ2-3
TGTGCCAGCAGTTACTCCGGGGACCCCATCACAGATACGCAGTATTTT
CASSYSGDPITDTQYF
>TRBD1|many|TRBV20-1|TRBJ1-5
TGCAGTGCTAGATTGCGGCAGGGGGACCAGCCCCAGCATTTT
CSARLRQGDQPQHF
>TRBD2|few|TRBV5-1|TRBJ2-1
TGCGCCAGCAGCTCGGGGCTAGCGGGAAAGGATGAGCAGTTCTTC
CASSSGLAGKDEQFF
>NA|NA|TRBV7-7|TRBJ2-2
TGTGCCGGTGGGGGGAGATCGGGCACCGGGGAGCTGTTTTTT
CAGGGRSGTGELFF
>NA|many|TRBV28|TRBJ2-4
TGTGCCAGCAGTTTTGGGGGCGCCAAAAACATTCAGTACTTC
CASSFGGAKNIQYF
>TRBD2|many|TRBV10-3|TRBJ2-3
TGTGCCATCAGTGGCAGAAGCGGGACTAGCACAGATACGCAGTATTTT
CAISGRSGTSTDTQYF
>NA|NA|TRBV12-3/TRBV12-4|TRBJ1-2
TGTGCCAGCAGTTTCGCGGATGTGGGCTACACCTTC
CASSFADVGYTF
>TRBD1|NA|TRBV6-4|TRBJ2-6
TGTGCCAGCAGTATCGGACAGGGAATTACTGGGGCCAACGTCCTGACTTTC
CASSIGQGITGANVLTF
>NA|many|TRBV20-1|TRBJ2-3
TGCAGTGCTAGAGAGGTGCCGAGGGCTGCAAGAGATACGCAGTATTTT
CSAREVPRAARDTQYF
>TRBD1|many|TRBV20-1|TRBJ2-7
TGCAGTGGACCGGACAGGGTCCACGAGCAGTACTTC
CSGPDRVHEQYF
>TRBD2|few|TRBV20-1|TRBJ2-2
TGCAGTGCTAGACGGGGACTAGCGGGAGGCCACGGGGAGCTGTTTTTT
CSARRGLAGGHGELFF
>TRBD2|many|TRBV20-1|TRBJ2-7
TGCAGTGCTAGACTTGCGGGAGACGTTTCCTACGAGCAGTACTTC
CSARLAGDVSYEQYF
>TRBD2|NA|TRBV10-3|TRBJ2-1
TGTGCCATAAGGAGTAGCGGGATTAGTAATGAGCAGTTCTTC
CAIRSSGISNEQFF
>NA|NA|TRBV7-2|TRBJ2-7
TGTGCCAGCAGCTTTAAACCCTTGGGGCCGACTACGGGGGAGCAGTACTTC
CASSFKPLGPTTGEQYF
>NA|NA|TRBV4-1|TRBJ2-1
TGCGCCAGCAGTGCCGCCGGCGATGAGCAGTTCTTC
CASSAAGDEQFF
>NA|many|TRBV12-3/TRBV12-4|TRBJ2-7
TGTGCCAGCAGTTTCTTGGCCCTCTTGGGGACCTACGAGCAGTACTTC
CASSFLALLGTYEQYF
>NA|few|TRBV28|TRBJ2-7
TGTGCCAGCAGTATAGATGCCTACGAGCAGTACTTC
CASSIDAYEQYF
>NA|NA|TRBV29-1|TRBJ2-1
TGCAGCGTTGAGCCGTTCTCGGGAGTGTCCTACAATGAGCAGTTCTTC
CSVEPFSGVSYNEQFF
>NA|NA|TRBV29-1|TRBJ2-5
TGCAGCGTTGACCCGACAGGAGGGGAGACCCAGTACTTC
CSVDPTGGETQYF
>NA|NA|TRBV5-1|TRBJ2-3
TGCGCCAGCAGCTTGGATGGGGTGGGCACAGATACGCAGTATTTT
CASSLDGVGTDTQYF
>TRBD2|many|TRBV12-3/TRBV12-4|TRBJ2-2
TGTGCCAGCAGTGGACTAGCGACGAACACCGGGGAGCTGTTTTTT
CASSGLATNTGELFF
>NA|many|TRBV28|TRBJ2-2
TGTGCCAGCACCCCCTCTCTAGGCCACAGGTCGAACACCGGGGAGCTGTTTTTT
CASTPSLGHRSNTGELFF
>NA|NA|TRBV24-1|TRBJ1-5
TGTGCCACCAGTGCCCTAGGAGGCAATCAGCCCCAGCATTTT
CATSALGGNQPQHF